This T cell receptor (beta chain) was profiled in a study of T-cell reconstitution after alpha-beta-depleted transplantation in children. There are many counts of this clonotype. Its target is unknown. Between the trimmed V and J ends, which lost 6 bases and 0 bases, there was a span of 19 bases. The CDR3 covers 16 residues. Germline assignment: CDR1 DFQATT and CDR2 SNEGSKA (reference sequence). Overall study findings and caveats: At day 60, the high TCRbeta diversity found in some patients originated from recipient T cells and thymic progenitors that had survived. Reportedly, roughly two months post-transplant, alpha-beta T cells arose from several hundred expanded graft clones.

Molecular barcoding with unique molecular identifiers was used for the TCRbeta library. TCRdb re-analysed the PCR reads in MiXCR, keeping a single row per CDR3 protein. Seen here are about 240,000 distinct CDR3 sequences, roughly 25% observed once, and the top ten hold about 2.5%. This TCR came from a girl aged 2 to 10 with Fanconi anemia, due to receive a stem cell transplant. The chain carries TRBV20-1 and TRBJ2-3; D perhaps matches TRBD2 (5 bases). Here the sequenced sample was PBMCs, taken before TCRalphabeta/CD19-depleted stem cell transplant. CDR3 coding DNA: TGCAGTGCCCTCAAACCCCAGCGGAAAAGCACAGATACGCAGTATTTT. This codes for CSALKPQRKSTDTQYF.